A selection of T cell receptor beta chains follows, all from one sample in a study of human T cells and chemical hapten exposure. MiXCR was run by TCRdb on the RACE reads, yielding one entry per CDR3 protein. Here the sample spans over 300,000 distinct CDR3 sequences, 5.1% being singletons. Material: whole blood, obtained in connection with sensitization to the hapten diphenylcyclopropenone (DPC). These TCRs come from a woman aged 50 to 60 with alopecia areata. Some clones in this sample may be carry-over from other donors' samples. The CDR3 runs from the conserved cysteine through the conserved F or W. The D gene is left open where the match is weak. Only some rows state a clone size, as once, few, many or a class for expanded clones.

V gene: TRBV13
J gene: TRBJ2-5
clone size: many
D gene: .
CDR3 DNA: TGTGCCAGCAGCTCCAAACTAGCTGGGGAGACCCAGTACTTC
CDR3 protein: CASSSKLAGETQYF

V gene: TRBV6-2/TRBV6-3
J gene: TRBJ1-1
clone size: many
D gene: .
CDR3 DNA: TGTGCCAGCAGTTGGGGGATTTTTGAAGCTTTCTTT
CDR3 protein: CASSWGIFEAFF

V gene: TRBV28
J gene: TRBJ2-7
clone size: many
D gene: TRBD2
CDR3 DNA: TGTGCCAGCAGTTCCCCTAGCGGGAGGATCGGATACGAGCAGTACTTC
CDR3 protein: CASSSPSGRIGYEQYF

V gene: TRBV29-1
J gene: TRBJ2-3
clone size: many
D gene: .
CDR3 DNA: TGCAGCGTTGATGCGGGACTTGGCGATACGCAGTATTTT
CDR3 protein: CSVDAGLGDTQYF

V gene: TRBV7-9
J gene: TRBJ1-2
clone size: few
D gene: .
CDR3 DNA: TGTGCCAGCAGCTTAAGTGGAACAGGGCTGGATGGCTACACCTTC
CDR3 protein: CASSLSGTGLDGYTF

V gene: TRBV18
J gene: TRBJ1-2
clone size: few
D gene: .
CDR3 DNA: TGTGCCAGCTCACGACAGACGATAGGACTAGACTATGGCTACACCTTC
CDR3 protein: CASSRQTIGLDYGYTF

V gene: TRBV4-3
J gene: TRBJ2-3
clone size: .
D gene: .
CDR3 DNA: TGCGCCAGCAGCCAAAGACCTAGCACAGATACGCAGTATTTT
CDR3 protein: CASSQRPSTDTQYF

V gene: TRBV6-2/TRBV6-3
J gene: TRBJ2-1
clone size: .
D gene: .
CDR3 DNA: TGTGCCAGCAGTTCCAACCAGGCCAGCGGGCGGTACAATGAGCAGTTCTTC
CDR3 protein: CASSSNQASGRYNEQFF

V gene: TRBV15
J gene: TRBJ1-4
clone size: .
D gene: .
CDR3 DNA: TGTGCCACCAGCAGGAACCGGGGGCTATATGATGAAAAACTGTTTTTT
CDR3 protein: CATSRNRGLYDEKLFF

V gene: TRBV7-2
J gene: TRBJ2-6
clone size: many
D gene: TRBD2
CDR3 DNA: TGTGCCAGCAGCTTGAGGCCAGGAGGACTAGCGGGCTCTGGGGCCAACGTCCTGACTTTC
CDR3 protein: CASSLRPGGLAGSGANVLTF

V gene: TRBV29-1
J gene: TRBJ1-2
clone size: many
D gene: TRBD1
CDR3 DNA: TGCAGCGTTGTGCCAGGGGGCACACCCTATGGCTACACCTTC
CDR3 protein: CSVVPGGTPYGYTF

V gene: TRBV6-5
J gene: TRBJ1-3
clone size: .
D gene: .
CDR3 DNA: TGTGCCGGCAGCCGTACAGGTGACTCTGGAAACACCATATATTTT
CDR3 protein: CAGSRTGDSGNTIYF

V gene: TRBV27
J gene: TRBJ2-2
clone size: many
D gene: .
CDR3 DNA: TGTGCCAGCAGTTTCCGCTCCTCCGGGGAGCTGTTTTTT
CDR3 protein: CASSFRSSGELFF

V gene: TRBV4-2
J gene: TRBJ2-2
clone size: many
D gene: TRBD2
CDR3 DNA: TGTGCCAGCAGAGAAGTCAGCGGGGCGAACACCGGGGAGCTGTTTTTT
CDR3 protein: CASREVSGANTGELFF

V gene: TRBV28
J gene: TRBJ2-3
clone size: few
D gene: .
CDR3 DNA: TGTGCCAGCAGTTCCCGGACCGCAAGCACAGATACGCAGTATTTT
CDR3 protein: CASSSRTASTDTQYF

V gene: TRBV28
J gene: TRBJ2-7
clone size: many
D gene: TRBD2
CDR3 DNA: TGTGCCAGCAGTTCTAGCGGGAACTACGAGCAGTACTTC
CDR3 protein: CASSSSGNYEQYF